Here is one T cell receptor beta chain with its context. Its specificity is not known. The assay was immunoSEQ multiplex PCR, and TCRdb's table has in-frame clones only and misses some. This table holds under 150,000 clones, roughly 92% found once. This entry belongs to a study of T cell responses to AZD1222 COVID-19 vaccine. Study as a whole: Pooling of second doses given at about 4 or about 12 weeks was done.

The ends lost 5 bases at V and 1 base at J; junction bases unmatched: 5. CDR3 length equals 18 residues. Germline CDR1 reads SGHNT; CDR2 reads YENEEA. Regarding the study as a whole: After the peak T cell response, and only then, were repertoires sampled. Following two doses of AZD1222, Spike-specific TCR breadth and depth rose.

The clonotype comes from an adult in good health. This chain joins TRBV11-3 and TRBJ2-6; 13 positions match TRBD2. The sequencing here drew on peripheral blood, taken on day 0 of AZD1222 vaccination. CDR3 sequence: CASSPRTSGSSGANVLTF. In DNA, the CDR3 is TGTGCCAGCAGCCCCAGGACTAGCGGGAGTTCTGGGGCCAACGTCCTGACTTTC.